These 25 T cell receptor beta chains came from one sample sequenced in a study of T cell responses to AZD1222 COVID-19 vaccine (TCRdb year 2021). The time point label on this specimen signifies: baseline before first vaccination. Library creation used the immunoSEQ multiplex PCR assay. Sourced from immuneACCESS, this table was stored by TCRdb with only in-frame sequences that have V and J called. A share of the clones is absent; for the studies checked, an unresolved V gene accounts for under half, and the remainder has no known explanation. In this sample the table shows 96,000 or so clones, approximately 90% of which occur a single time. The top ten hold 1.6% of the sample. Material: peripheral blood, obtained on day 0 of AZD1222 vaccination. The receptors were gathered from an adult in good health.

This sequence joins TRBV3-1 (or the pseudogene TRBV3-2) and TRBJ2-5, with 8 bases matching TRBD2. The V gene end was trimmed by 1 base and the J gene end by 5 bases; junction bases not matched to a gene: 9. This CDR3 has 16 amino acids. The germline CDR1 and CDR2 sequences are LGHDT and YNNKEL (reference sequence). The CDR3 spells CASSQVVAGHSETQYF. Written as DNA, the CDR3 is TGTGCCAGCAGCCAAGTGGTAGCGGGGCATTCGGAGACCCAGTACTTC.

The CDR3 sequence is CASTLSNTGELFF. The CDR3 DNA sequence: TGTGCCAGCACACTAAGCAACACCGGGGAGCTGTTTTTT. The chain joins TRBV28 to TRBJ2-2; D is undetermined. Germline V gene sequence: CDR1 MDHEN, CDR2 SYDVKM. Trimming took 7 bases from V and 2 from J, leaving 8 bases between them. CDR3 length: 13 amino acids.

This chain connects TRBV5-1 to TRBJ2-3; the match to TRBD2 covers 8 bases. V lost 0 bases and J lost 1; bases outside the gene matches: 4. There are 16 residues in the CDR3. CDR1 is SGHRS and CDR2 is YFSETQ in the germline V gene. The CDR3 sequence: CASSLGSRGGTDTQYF. The CDR3, as DNA: TGCGCCAGCAGCTTGGGATCGCGGGGGGGCACAGATACGCAGTATTTT.

The chain joins TRBV11-2 to TRBJ2-1, with 8 bases fitting TRBD2. V lost 1 base, J lost 4 bases, and 6 bases stayed unmatched. CDR1 and CDR2 (germline): SGHAT, FQNNGV. The CDR3 is 16 amino acids. The CDR3 DNA reads as TGTGCCAGCAGCTTAGTCCGGGGGGGCCGGTACAATGAGCAGTTCTTC. Translated, it gives CASSLVRGGRYNEQFF.

The genes are TRBV5-1 and TRBJ2-1; D remains unclear. The CDR3 runs to 14 residues. CDR1 is SGHRS, CDR2 YFSETQ, per germline. Trimming cost V 5 bases and J 1 base, with 10 bases left between them. This chain's CDR3 is CASSREESYNEQFF. The DNA of the CDR3 is TGCGCCAGCAGTCGAGAGGAATCCTACAATGAGCAGTTCTTC. Full variable domain (missing parts from reference TRBV5-1 and TRBJ2-1): KAGVTQTPRYLIKTRGQQVTLSCSPISGHRSVSWYQQTPGQGLQFLFEYFSETQRNKGNFPGRFSGRQFSNSRSEMNVSTLELGDSALYLCASSREESYNEQFFGPGTRLTVL.

A single count supports this clone. V is TRBV4-3 and J is TRBJ1-2; the D gene is possibly TRBD1 (5 bases). The CDR3 has 17 amino acids. Per the germline V gene, CDR1 is LGHNA and CDR2 is YSLEER. Trimming pared 3 bases from V and 4 bases from J, leaving 21 bases between. In nucleotides, the CDR3 is TGCGCCAGCAGCCAGATCTTTCAGGACGGGCAGGGCTATGGCTACACCTTC. It yields the protein CASSQIFQDGQGYGYTF.

This clone was observed a single time. The genes are TRBV18 and TRBJ1-3; D remains ambiguous. V lost 2 bases and J lost 0, with 11 bases in between. The CDR3 runs to 16 residues. Germline lookup yields CDR1 KGHSH and CDR2 LQKENI. The chain's CDR3 is CASSPSGVHSGNTIYF. CDR3 nucleotides: TGTGCCAGCTCACCATCGGGCGTCCACTCTGGAAACACCATATATTTT.

This clone was found once. V is TRBV27 and J is TRBJ1-5; possible D gene TRBD1, 5 bases. The CDR3 length is 14 residues. Germline-derived CDR1 and CDR2 are MNHEY and SMNVEV (reference sequence). V lost 1 base and J 5 bases, leaving 9 bases between the germline ends. The CDR3 reads CASSLYWGYQPQHF. The CDR3 DNA reads TGTGCCAGCAGTTTATATTGGGGCTATCAGCCCCAGCATTTT.

The chain uses TRBV2 and TRBJ2-3, with D hard to call. CDR1 is SNHLY, CDR2 FYNNEI, per germline. V was clipped by 3 bases and J by 1 base, with 11 bases between them. The CDR3 runs to 15 residues. The CDR3 DNA sequence: TGTGCCAGCAGTGAGGCGGACGAAGGCACAGATACGCAGTATTTT. Amino acid sequence: CASSEADEGTDTQYF.

The rearrangement links TRBV19 to TRBJ1-2; weak D call: TRBD1 (6 bases). CDR1 and CDR2 from the germline V gene are LNHDA and SQIVND (reference sequence). The CDR3 runs 14 residues. Trimming cost V 2 bases and J 8 bases, with 15 bases left between them. The CDR3, as DNA: TGTGCCAGTAGTATACGTCCAGAACAGGGAGGCTACACCTTC. Translation: CASSIRPEQGGYTF.

J is TRBJ2-5 and V is TRBV27; TRBD1 or TRBD2 may be the D gene (6 bases each). The V end lost 8 bases, the J end lost 4 bases, and 20 bases lay between the germline ends. Germline V gene lookup returns CDR1 MNHEY and CDR2 SMNVEV (reference sequence). This CDR3 has 15 residues. CDR3 DNA sequence: TGTGCCAGCTCTAAAGGGGGGCGCACCGGAGAGACCCAGTACTTC. Protein product: CASSKGGRTGETQYF.

The V gene is TRBV19, the J gene TRBJ1-4; D remains unclear. V gave up 3 bases and J gave up 6 bases, with 11 bases separating them. This CDR3 contains 14 residues. The germline V gene has CDR1 LNHDA and CDR2 SQIVND (reference sequence). This CDR3 is CASSIGTLDEKLFF. As DNA, the CDR3 is TGTGCCAGTAGTATCGGAACACTCGATGAAAAACTGTTTTTT.

The chain uses TRBV19 and TRBJ2-3, with D unclear. The V gene lost 7 bases and the J gene lost 3 bases, with 23 bases spanning the gap. CDR1 and CDR2 from the germline V gene are LNHDA and SQIVND (reference sequence). The CDR3 contains 17 residues. CDR3 DNA sequence: TGTGCCAGTATGGCCCACGCAGCGAGACGTTTAACAGATACGCAGTATTTT. Residues: CASMAHAARRLTDTQYF.

The rearrangement uses TRBV12-3 or TRBV12-4 and TRBJ1-2; TRBD1 is a possible D gene (5 bases). V gave up 3 bases and J gave up 6 bases, with 8 bases separating them. This CDR3 spans 12 amino acids. CDR3 residues: CASSFRGDGYTF. CDR3 DNA sequence: TGTGCCAGCAGTTTTCGAGGGGATGGCTACACCTTC.

The rearrangement uses TRBV5-1 and TRBJ2-4, with 8 bases aligning to TRBD2. The V and J ends lost 3 bases and 2 bases, in that order; junction bases with no gene match: 4. The CDR3 consists of 15 residues. Germline CDR1 SGHRS, CDR2 YFSETQ. CDR3 residues: CASSWSGGTKNIQYF. CDR3 DNA sequence: TGCGCCAGCAGCTGGAGCGGGGGAACCAAAAACATTCAGTACTTC.

The chain uses TRBV7-3 and TRBJ1-2; no clear D. Trimming removed 0 bases from V and 0 bases from J, with 2 bases in between. From germline, CDR1 is SGHTA and CDR2 FQGTGA. The CDR3 consists of 13 residues. The CDR3 loop is CASSLTPNYGYTF. DNA of the CDR3: TGTGCCAGCAGCTTAACACCTAACTATGGCTACACCTTC.

The genes are TRBV9 and TRBJ2-1, with 10 positions matching TRBD2. The trim removed 2 bases at V and 8 bases at J, leaving 22 bases unmatched. The CDR3 is 20 residues long. Germline CDR1 is SGDLS and CDR2 is YYNGEE. The CDR3 nucleotides read TGTGCCAGCAGCGTTAGACGAGAAACTAGCGGGGCCACAGGACGCTATGAGCAGTTCTTC. Translating it yields CASSVRRETSGATGRYEQFF.

This clone was seen only a few times. The V call is TRBV19, the J call TRBJ2-7; 7 nucleotides align to TRBD1. CDR1 LNHDA and CDR2 SQIVND come from the germline V gene (reference sequence). Unmatched junction bases numbered 4, after V lost 4 bases and J lost 1 base. This CDR3 has 14 residues. In DNA form, the CDR3 reads TGTGCCAGTAGTACCCGGGACAGTTCCTACGAGCAGTACTTC. Encoded protein: CASSTRDSSYEQYF.

The chain links TRBV6-6 to TRBJ1-2; 9 positions agree with TRBD1. The ends lost 5 bases at V and 4 bases at J; junction bases unmatched: 8. CDR1 MNHNY and CDR2 SVGAGI come from the germline V gene (reference sequence). This CDR3 is 15 amino acids long. The CDR3 sequence is CASSPRQGGLYGYTF. The CDR3 bases are TGTGCCAGCAGTCCTAGACAGGGGGGGCTCTATGGCTACACCTTC.

The chain carries TRBV19 and TRBJ1-2; D not resolved. The CDR3 contains 15 residues. The V end lost 7 bases, the J end lost 1 base, and 16 bases lay between the germline ends. Germline CDR1 reads LNHDA; CDR2 reads SQIVND (reference sequence). The CDR3 DNA reads TGTGCCAGTACTCCCAACCCCACAGTTAACTATGGCTACACCTTC. Translating it yields CASTPNPTVNYGYTF.

The rearrangement uses TRBV4-1 and TRBJ1-5; 10 nucleotides match TRBD1. CDR3 length equals 15 residues. Germline CDR1 MGHRA, CDR2 YSYEKL. After removal of 3 bases from V and 8 bases from J, the junction contained 7 bases not matched to a gene. The DNA of the CDR3 is TGCGCCAGCAGCCACCCCCGGGACAGGGGAAAGCCCCAGCATTTT. Residues: CASSHPRDRGKPQHF.

This sequence joins TRBV2 and TRBJ1-6, with D unclear. This CDR3 is built from 13 residues. Per the germline V gene, CDR1 is SNHLY and CDR2 is FYNNEI. Trimming pared 6 bases from V and 4 bases from J, leaving 7 bases between. This chain's CDR3 is CASRDDYNSPLHF. CDR3 bases: TGTGCCAGCAGGGATGATTATAATTCACCCCTCCACTTT.

The CDR3 nucleotides are TGTGCCAGCAGTACAGGGGGCGGTGAAAAACTGTTTTTT. Residues: CASSTGGGEKLFF. This rearrangement joins TRBV6-5 to TRBJ1-4, with 9 bases lining up with TRBD1. Looked up from germline, CDR1 is MNHEY and CDR2 is SVGAGI. Losses at the gene ends were 5 bases for V and 7 bases for J; bases not matched to a gene: 2. CDR3 length: 13 amino acids.

The V gene is TRBV6-5, the J gene TRBJ1-2, with D maybe TRBD1 (6 bases). The CDR3 spans 14 residues. The ends were cut back, 6 bases at V and 7 bases at J, with 18 bases in the middle. Germline CDR1 is MNHEY and CDR2 is SVGAGI. This chain's CDR3 is CASSKGHLSLGYTF. The CDR3 bases are TGTGCCAGCAGCAAGGGACATCTATCGCTTGGCTACACCTTC.

V gene TRBV6-5 combines with J gene TRBJ1-2, with a possible D match to TRBD1 (6 bases). In germline, CDR1 is MNHEY, CDR2 SVGAGI. V shed 0 bases and J shed 8 bases, with 10 bases lying between them. This CDR3 contains 13 residues. This chain's CDR3 is CASSYSRGAGYTF. In DNA form, the CDR3 reads TGTGCCAGCAGTTACTCGAGGGGGGCAGGCTACACCTTC.